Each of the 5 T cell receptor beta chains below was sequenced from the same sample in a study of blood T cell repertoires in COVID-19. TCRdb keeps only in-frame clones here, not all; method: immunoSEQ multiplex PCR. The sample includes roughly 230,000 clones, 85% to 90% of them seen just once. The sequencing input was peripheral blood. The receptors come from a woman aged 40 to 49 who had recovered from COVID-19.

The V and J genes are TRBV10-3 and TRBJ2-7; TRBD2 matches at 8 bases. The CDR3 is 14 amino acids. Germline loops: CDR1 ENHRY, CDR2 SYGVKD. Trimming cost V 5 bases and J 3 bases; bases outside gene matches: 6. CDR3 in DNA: TGTGCCATCAGTAGAGACGGGACTAGCTACGAGCAGTACTTC. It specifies CAISRDGTSYEQYF.

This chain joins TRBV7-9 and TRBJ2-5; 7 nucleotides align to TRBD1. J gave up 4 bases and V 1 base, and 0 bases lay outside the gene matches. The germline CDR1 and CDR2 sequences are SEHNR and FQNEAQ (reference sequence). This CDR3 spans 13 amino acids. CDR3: CASSLGQGETQYF. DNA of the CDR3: TGTGCCAGCAGCTTAGGACAGGGAGAGACCCAGTACTTC.

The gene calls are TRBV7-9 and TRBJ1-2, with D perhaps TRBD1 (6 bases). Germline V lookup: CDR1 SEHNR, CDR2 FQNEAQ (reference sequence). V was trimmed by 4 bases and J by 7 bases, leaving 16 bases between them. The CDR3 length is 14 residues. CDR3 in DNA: TGTGCCAGCAGCTCGCAAGACAGGCGCGGTGGCTACACCTTC. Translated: CASSSQDRRGGYTF.

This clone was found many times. The CDR3 DNA is TGTGCCAGCAGCTTAGGGTCAGAAGGCTACACCTTC. Translated: CASSLGSEGYTF. The chain links TRBV7-2 to TRBJ1-2; D gene ambiguous. Trimming cost V 1 base and J 8 bases, with 8 bases left between them. Germline CDR1 reads SGHTA; CDR2 reads FQGNSA. The CDR3 extends over 12 amino acids.

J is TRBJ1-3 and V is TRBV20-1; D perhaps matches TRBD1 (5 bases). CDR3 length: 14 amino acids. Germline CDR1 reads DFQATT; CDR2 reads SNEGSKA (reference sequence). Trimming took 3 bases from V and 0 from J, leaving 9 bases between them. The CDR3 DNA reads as TGCAGTGCTAGTCCCGACAGCTCTGGAAACACCATATATTTT. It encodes CSASPDSSGNTIYF.